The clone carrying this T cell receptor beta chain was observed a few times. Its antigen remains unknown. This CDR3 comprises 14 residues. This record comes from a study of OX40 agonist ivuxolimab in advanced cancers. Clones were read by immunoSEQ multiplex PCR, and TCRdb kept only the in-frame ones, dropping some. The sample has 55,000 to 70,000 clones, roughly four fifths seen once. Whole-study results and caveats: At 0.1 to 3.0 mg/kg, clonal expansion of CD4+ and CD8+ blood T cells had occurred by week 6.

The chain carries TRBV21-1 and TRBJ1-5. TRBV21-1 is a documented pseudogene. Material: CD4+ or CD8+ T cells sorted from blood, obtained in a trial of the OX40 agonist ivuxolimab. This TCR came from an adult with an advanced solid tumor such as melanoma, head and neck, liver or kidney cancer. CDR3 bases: TGTGCCAGCAGTCCCGCCTCCCGAACTCAGCCCCAGCATTTT. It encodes CASSPASRTQPQHF.